The rows below give T cell receptor beta chains drawn from one sample of a study of persistence of HIV-infected CD4 T cells. These receptors' antigens are unknown. Only in-frame clones appear in the TCRdb table, and some are missing; sequencing was by immunoSEQ multiplex PCR. The table has about 64,000 clones, 70% to 75% seen once; the top ten hold 1.5% to 2%. The sample here was CD4+ T cells sorted from PBMCs after approximately 19-hour stimulation, taken from a patient who received antiretroviral therapy. The receptors were gathered from an adult man with HIV who was CMV-seropositive. Each CDR3 is given with its conserved first and last residue. D genes are given only for firm matches. Rows may omit the clone size; those that give it use once, few, many or a size class.

CDR3aa,CDR3nt,d_gene,v_gene,j_gene,abundance
CSVTVQNTEAFF,TGCAGCGTTACAGTACAGAACACTGAAGCTTTCTTT,NA,TRBV29-1,TRBJ1-1,few
CASSPDQASRWSPLHF,TGTGCCAGCAGCCCGGATCAGGCTTCGAGGTGGTCACCCCTCCACTTT,NA,TRBV7-9,TRBJ1-6,NA
CASSLRSGDNEQFF,TGCGCCAGCAGCTTGCGGTCAGGTGACAATGAGCAGTTCTTC,NA,TRBV5-1,TRBJ2-1,NA
CASASRGGDTEAFF,TGTGCCAGCGCATCTAGAGGTGGGGACACTGAAGCTTTCTTT,NA,TRBV18,TRBJ1-1,NA
CAITRDGNQPQHF,TGTGCCATCACTCGGGACGGCAATCAGCCCCAGCATTTT,NA,TRBV10-3,TRBJ1-5,NA
CASSWGDRGSPLHF,TGTGCCAGCAGCTGGGGGGACAGGGGGTCACCCCTCCACTTT,TRBD1,TRBV7-9,TRBJ1-6,few
CASSTHLNTEAFF,TGTGCCAGTAGTACCCATTTGAACACTGAAGCTTTCTTT,NA,TRBV19,TRBJ1-1,NA
CATRAYSNQPQHF,TGTGCCACCAGGGCCTATAGCAATCAGCCCCAGCATTTT,NA,TRBV24-1,TRBJ1-5,few
CASSQVERGRTEAFF,TGTGCCAGCAGCCAAGTTGAAAGGGGCCGAACTGAAGCTTTCTTT,NA,TRBV3-1/TRBV3-2,TRBJ1-1,once
CSVGAGSYGYTF,TGCAGCGTTGGCGCAGGCAGCTATGGCTACACCTTC,NA,TRBV29-1,TRBJ1-2,NA
CASSPPTRTANTEAFF,TGTGCCAGCTCCCCCCCAACCCGGACAGCGAACACTGAAGCTTTCTTT,NA,TRBV18,TRBJ1-1,NA
CASRRVLADTQYF,TGTGCCAGTAGGAGGGTCCTGGCAGATACGCAGTATTTT,NA,TRBV19,TRBJ2-3,once
CASSVDSEAFF,TGCGCCAGCAGCGTGGACAGTGAAGCTTTCTTT,NA,TRBV5-1,TRBJ1-1,NA